The clone carrying this T cell receptor (beta chain) has a count of ten or more. Its antigen is not identified. TCRdb passed the reads through MiXCR, listing each CDR3 protein once. The repertoire holds under 450,000 distinct CDR3 sequences, with about 32% as singletons. Trimming cost V 3 bases and J 2 bases, with 11 bases left between them. Germline V gene data show CDR1 as SGHTA and CDR2 as FQGNSA. This CDR3 spans 15 amino acids. The data originate from a study of T cell repertoires in cytomegalovirus infection. About the study: HLA-B-restricted CMV epitopes that are well studied, plus recently identified HLA-C-restricted ones, were used by the study. Shared public TCR beta signatures pointed to both CMV infection and a matching HLA type. Whole-study findings and limits: What dominated the ex vivo response were HLA-C-restricted CMV-specific TCR beta clonotypes. Using cumulative public TCR beta family frequency, the authors identified those who carried CMV together with the relevant HLA.

The V call is TRBV7-2, the J call TRBJ2-1; unclear D gene. The clonotype comes from a human donor in good health (CMV status not recorded). Some clones in this sample may be carry-over from other donors' samples. The sequenced sample was cultured PBMCs, obtained from culture after CMV antigen stimulation. This CDR3 reads CASSLVVGTYNEQFF. CDR3 DNA: TGTGCCAGCAGCTTGGTAGTGGGAACCTACAATGAGCAGTTCTTC.